Listed below are T cell receptor beta chains from one sample, sequenced in a study of cytomegalovirus exposure and HLA in healthy donors. Assay: immunoSEQ multiplex PCR; the TCRdb copy retains only in-frame clones and omits some. The table shows under 150,000 clones, with more than 80% occurring only once. The sequencing sample was made of PBMCs. The source of these receptors is a woman aged 25 to 39 in good health and CMV-seropositive. CDR3s include the opening cysteine and the closing phenylalanine or tryptophan. Fields, in order: D gene, clone size, V gene, J gene, CDR3 protein, CDR3 DNA. The D gene is left open where the match is weak. Expanded clones are given a class, and other clones once, few, many or no size at all.

d_gene: TRBD1; abundance: -; v_gene: TRBV29-1; j_gene: TRBJ1-4; CDR3aa: CSVAGGAGEKLFF; CDR3nt: TGCAGCGTAGCAGGGGGCGCGGGTGAAAAACTGTTTTTT
d_gene: -; abundance: -; v_gene: TRBV5-4; j_gene: TRBJ2-3; CDR3aa: CASSLIPGDTQYF; CDR3nt: TGTGCCAGCAGCTTGATCCCGGGAGATACGCAGTATTTT
d_gene: TRBD1; abundance: -; v_gene: TRBV5-1; j_gene: TRBJ1-2; CDR3aa: CASSPTGNNYGYTF; CDR3nt: TGCGCCAGCAGCCCGACAGGGAATAACTATGGCTACACCTTC
d_gene: -; abundance: -; v_gene: TRBV27; j_gene: TRBJ1-4; CDR3aa: CASKLGEKLFF; CDR3nt: TGTGCCAGCAAACTAGGGGAAAAACTGTTTTTT
d_gene: TRBD2; abundance: -; v_gene: TRBV4-1; j_gene: TRBJ2-7; CDR3aa: CASSPRLAAYEQYF; CDR3nt: TGCGCCAGCAGCCCCCGACTAGCGGCCTACGAGCAGTACTTC
d_gene: -; abundance: -; v_gene: TRBV1; j_gene: TRBJ1-2; CDR3aa: CTSSQDSTGPHIPNCPNYGYTF; CDR3nt: TGCACCAGCAGCCAAGATTCGACAGGCCCCCACATACCCAATTGCCCAAACTATGGCTACACCTTC
d_gene: -; abundance: -; v_gene: TRBV6-1; j_gene: TRBJ2-7; CDR3aa: CASSEAAVEQYF; CDR3nt: TGTGCCAGCAGTGAAGCAGCGGTCGAGCAGTACTTC
d_gene: -; abundance: -; v_gene: TRBV19; j_gene: TRBJ1-5; CDR3aa: CASSPLPDTYQPQHF; CDR3nt: TGTGCCAGTAGTCCCCTGCCGGACACTTATCAGCCCCAGCATTTT
d_gene: -; abundance: -; v_gene: TRBV6-1; j_gene: TRBJ1-1; CDR3aa: CASRLSGGNTEAFF; CDR3nt: TGTGCCAGCAGGCTCAGCGGAGGGAACACTGAAGCTTTCTTT
d_gene: -; abundance: -; v_gene: TRBV2; j_gene: TRBJ1-1; CDR3aa: CASSEGRVWSTEAFF; CDR3nt: TGTGCCAGCAGTGAAGGCAGGGTATGGAGCACTGAAGCTTTCTTT
d_gene: TRBD1; abundance: -; v_gene: TRBV18; j_gene: TRBJ2-7; CDR3aa: CASSPSGQGTYEQYF; CDR3nt: TGTGCCAGCTCCCCATCGGGACAGGGGACCTACGAGCAGTACTTC
d_gene: TRBD2; abundance: -; v_gene: TRBV5-1; j_gene: TRBJ2-2; CDR3aa: CASSLEGTTNTGELFF; CDR3nt: TGCGCCAGCAGCTTGGAGGGGACTACGAACACCGGGGAGCTGTTTTTT
d_gene: TRBD1; abundance: once; v_gene: TRBV7-9; j_gene: TRBJ2-1; CDR3aa: CASSLGGGTYNEQFF; CDR3nt: TGTGCCAGCAGCTTAGGAGGGGGCACCTACAATGAGCAGTTCTTC
d_gene: -; abundance: -; v_gene: TRBV7-9; j_gene: TRBJ2-1; CDR3aa: CASGGMRLYPFF; CDR3nt: TGTGCCAGCGGCGGAATGCGTTTATACCCGTTCTTC
d_gene: TRBD2; abundance: -; v_gene: TRBV6-1; j_gene: TRBJ2-3; CDR3aa: CATLLGGAGDTQYF; CDR3nt: TGTGCCACCCTACTCGGGGGGGCGGGAGATACGCAGTATTTT
d_gene: TRBD1; abundance: -; v_gene: TRBV6-5; j_gene: TRBJ1-6; CDR3aa: CASTGTANSPLHF; CDR3nt: TGTGCCTCCACAGGGACAGCCAATTCACCCCTCCACTTT
d_gene: TRBD1; abundance: once; v_gene: TRBV2; j_gene: TRBJ1-1; CDR3aa: CASRGRQGAEGTEAFF; CDR3nt: TGTGCCAGCCGGGGTCGACAGGGGGCTGAGGGCACTGAAGCTTTCTTT
d_gene: -; abundance: -; v_gene: TRBV4-2; j_gene: TRBJ2-2; CDR3aa: CASRKLQGNAGELFF; CDR3nt: TGTGCCAGCAGGAAACTACAGGGAAACGCCGGGGAGCTGTTTTTT
d_gene: TRBD2; abundance: -; v_gene: TRBV4-1; j_gene: TRBJ2-3; CDR3aa: CASSQGRNSGDPTQYF; CDR3nt: TGCGCCAGCAGCCAAGGGAGAAATAGCGGGGATCCAACGCAGTATTTT
d_gene: TRBD2; abundance: -; v_gene: TRBV10-3; j_gene: TRBJ2-2; CDR3aa: CAISGTSGAKELFF; CDR3nt: TGTGCCATCAGCGGGACTAGCGGGGCCAAGGAGCTGTTTTTT
d_gene: TRBD1; abundance: -; v_gene: TRBV19; j_gene: TRBJ1-4; CDR3aa: CASRPSYRTYQGGGREKLFF; CDR3nt: TGTGCCAGTAGACCTTCCTATCGGACCTACCAGGGGGGAGGAAGAGAAAAACTGTTTTTT
d_gene: -; abundance: -; v_gene: TRBV15; j_gene: TRBJ1-1; CDR3aa: CATSRDLAEAFF; CDR3nt: TGTGCCACCAGCAGAGATCTAGCCGAAGCTTTCTTT
d_gene: TRBD1; abundance: -; v_gene: TRBV9; j_gene: TRBJ1-2; CDR3aa: CASSVLTGGGGYTF; CDR3nt: TGTGCCAGCAGCGTACTGACAGGGGGAGGGGGCTACACCTTC
d_gene: TRBD1; abundance: -; v_gene: TRBV19; j_gene: TRBJ1-2; CDR3aa: CASSPRQGNYGYTF; CDR3nt: TGTGCCAGTAGTCCTCGACAGGGCAACTATGGCTACACCTTC
d_gene: TRBD1; abundance: -; v_gene: TRBV29-1; j_gene: TRBJ1-2; CDR3aa: CSVGGQGAGGYTF; CDR3nt: TGCAGCGTTGGAGGACAGGGGGCAGGAGGCTACACCTTC
d_gene: TRBD2; abundance: -; v_gene: TRBV19; j_gene: TRBJ2-2; CDR3aa: CASVPSGPGELFF; CDR3nt: TGTGCCAGTGTTCCTAGCGGACCCGGGGAGCTGTTTTTT
d_gene: -; abundance: -; v_gene: TRBV2; j_gene: TRBJ1-1; CDR3aa: CASMEAPGSEAFF; CDR3nt: TGTGCCAGCATGGAGGCCCCTGGGTCTGAAGCTTTCTTT
d_gene: TRBD1; abundance: -; v_gene: TRBV6-6; j_gene: TRBJ1-2; CDR3aa: CASSSGTGEQYGYTF; CDR3nt: TGTGCCAGCAGTTCCGGGACAGGGGAACAATATGGCTACACCTTC
d_gene: TRBD2; abundance: few; v_gene: TRBV7-7; j_gene: TRBJ2-2; CDR3aa: CASSLEEGWGGPTGELFF; CDR3nt: TGTGCCAGCAGCTTAGAAGAGGGATGGGGGGGACCGACCGGGGAGCTGTTTTTT
d_gene: TRBD1; abundance: -; v_gene: TRBV6-1; j_gene: TRBJ2-7; CDR3aa: CASSQGTGWEQYF; CDR3nt: TGTGCCAGCAGTCAAGGGACAGGTTGGGAGCAGTACTTC
d_gene: -; abundance: -; v_gene: TRBV27; j_gene: TRBJ1-5; CDR3aa: CASRGGDGWTQPQHF; CDR3nt: TGTGCCAGCCGGGGGGGCGATGGATGGACTCAGCCCCAGCATTTT
d_gene: TRBD1; abundance: -; v_gene: TRBV11-2; j_gene: TRBJ1-4; CDR3aa: CASSLGTGVGEKLFF; CDR3nt: TGTGCCAGCAGCTTAGGGACAGGGGTCGGGGAAAAACTGTTTTTT
d_gene: -; abundance: -; v_gene: TRBV6-5; j_gene: TRBJ2-2; CDR3aa: CASRTPGDSGELFF; CDR3nt: TGTGCCAGCAGAACCCCAGGGGATTCCGGGGAGCTGTTTTTT
d_gene: -; abundance: -; v_gene: TRBV5-1; j_gene: TRBJ1-1; CDR3aa: CASSRGGGNTEAFF; CDR3nt: TGCGCCAGCAGCCGCGGGGGGGGTAACACTGAAGCTTTCTTT
d_gene: -; abundance: -; v_gene: TRBV28; j_gene: TRBJ2-5; CDR3aa: CASSRQIQETQYF; CDR3nt: TGTGCCAGCAGTCGACAGATCCAAGAGACCCAGTACTTC
d_gene: -; abundance: -; v_gene: TRBV6-6; j_gene: TRBJ2-7; CDR3aa: CASTPQGRSHEQYF; CDR3nt: TGTGCCAGCACCCCACAGGGAAGGAGCCACGAGCAGTACTTC
d_gene: TRBD1; abundance: -; v_gene: TRBV30; j_gene: TRBJ1-5; CDR3aa: CAWRGQGSQPQHF; CDR3nt: TGTGCCTGGAGGGGACAGGGGTCACAGCCCCAGCATTTT
d_gene: -; abundance: -; v_gene: TRBV29-1; j_gene: TRBJ1-4; CDR3aa: CSVGGRANEKLFF; CDR3nt: TGCAGCGTTGGGGGGAGGGCAAATGAAAAACTGTTTTTT
d_gene: TRBD2; abundance: once; v_gene: TRBV4-2; j_gene: TRBJ2-1; CDR3aa: CASSQVVGTSSYNEQFF; CDR3nt: TGTGCCAGCAGCCAAGTGGTCGGGACTAGCTCCTACAATGAGCAGTTCTTC
d_gene: TRBD2; abundance: -; v_gene: TRBV5-4; j_gene: TRBJ2-5; CDR3aa: CASSPGLAETQYF; CDR3nt: TGTGCCAGCAGCCCGGGACTAGCGGAGACCCAGTACTTC
d_gene: -; abundance: -; v_gene: TRBV21-1; j_gene: TRBJ2-3; CDR3aa: CATPPKGMFTDTQYF; CDR3nt: TGTGCCACCCCCCCAAAGGGGATGTTCACAGATACGCAGTATTTT
d_gene: TRBD1; abundance: -; v_gene: TRBV27; j_gene: TRBJ1-2; CDR3aa: CASRSRDRVPYTF; CDR3nt: TGTGCCAGCAGAAGCCGGGACAGGGTTCCCTACACCTTC